This TCR beta chain was obtained from a study of T cell changes during pregnancy in multiple sclerosis. Trimming cost V 5 bases and J 5 bases, with 10 bases left between them. The CDR3 covers 13 residues. Per the germline V gene, CDR1 is SGHTA and CDR2 is FQGNSA. Method: immunoSEQ multiplex PCR; TCRdb's copy keeps in-frame clones and lacks some. The data contain 50,000 to 70,000 clones, 80% to 95% of them singletons. Sequences were derived from peripheral blood, sampled in the first trimester of pregnancy. This receptor was identified in a female donor with multiple sclerosis, enrolled in a pregnancy study. The genes are TRBV7-2 and TRBJ1-5; D remains ambiguous. CDR3 DNA: TGTGCCAGCAGCCCCGAAGCGGATCAGCCCCAGCATTTT. It translates to CASSPEADQPQHF.